The 25 T cell receptor beta chains listed next were all sequenced from one sample in a study of Tregs in tolerant kidney transplant recipients. Assay used: immunoSEQ multiplex PCR; TCRdb lists only in-frame clones, some missing. Here the sample table reports 25,000 to 35,000 clones. Related graft donors supplied nonmyeloablative bone marrow transplants, and mixed chimerism was transient. Specimen: CD4+ T cells from blood (PBMCs), collected 24 months after the transplant. The receptor source for this set is a human patient who received a combined kidney and bone marrow transplant. Some of the T cells may derive from the graft donor.

Regarding this clone: The sequenced fragment ends 3 residues before the CDR3 boundary, so the rest is inferred from the germline J gene. This chain links TRBV30 with TRBJ1-1, with unresolved D. Germline values: CDR1 GTSNPN, CDR2 SVGIG (reference sequence). The CDR3 length is 13 residues. The V gene lost 5 bases and the J gene lost 0 bases, with 10 bases spanning the gap. The CDR3 bases that were read are TGTGCCTGGTCCGTCAGAATGAACACTGAA. Its protein product is CAWSVRMNTE. The whole CDR3 sequence reads CAWSVRMNTEAFF.

A note on this clone: The CDR3 end lies 3 residues beyond the end of the read and is filled in from the germline J gene. The J gene is TRBJ2-2, the V gene TRBV30; 12 bases are a match to TRBD2. This CDR3 spans 16 amino acids. After removal of 1 base from V and 2 bases from J, the junction contained 2 bases not matched to a gene. The V gene's germline CDR1 is GTSNPN and CDR2 SVGIG (reference sequence). The CDR3 bases that were read are TGTGCCTGGAGTGGCGGACTAGCGGGAAACACCGGGGAG. Amino acids: CAWSGGLAGNTGE. In full, the CDR3 reads CAWSGGLAGNTGELFF.

With regard to this clone: The read falls 3 residues short of the CDR3 end, and the missing part is taken from the germline J gene. J is TRBJ2-5 and V is TRBV30; D could derive from TRBD1 or TRBD2 (6 bases each). Germline V gene sequence: CDR1 GTSNPN, CDR2 SVGIG (reference sequence). Trimming pared 0 bases from V and 3 bases from J, leaving 11 bases between. CDR3 length equals 14 residues. The CDR3 sequence is CAWSVDRREETQYF. CDR3 DNA, as far as it was read: TGTGCCTGGAGTGTTGACAGGAGGGAAGAGACC.

About this clone: The read halts 3 residues ahead of the CDR3 end, with the missing end drawn from the germline J gene. The chain has TRBV19 and TRBJ2-3; TRBD2 matches at 10 bases. The V gene end was trimmed by 1 base and the J gene end by 1 base; junction bases not matched to a gene: 2. Germline V gene lookup returns CDR1 LNHDA and CDR2 SQIVND (reference sequence). This CDR3 has 16 residues. The CDR3: CASSIVLAGGTDTQYF. The CDR3 DNA, read in part, is TGTGCCAGTAGTATAGTTCTAGCGGGAGGCACAGATACG.

Remarks on this clone: The observed sequence ends 3 residues before the CDR3 terminus, with the missing tail filled in from the germline J gene. This rearrangement joins TRBV10-3 to TRBJ2-7; the D is unclear. The CDR3 contains 11 residues. Trimming removed 5 bases from V and 1 base from J, with 3 bases in between. The germline V gene encodes CDR1 ENHRY and CDR2 SYGVKD. Here the CDR3 reads CAISRSYEQYF. The DNA read from the CDR3 is TGTGCCATCAGTAGGTCCTACGAG.

In regard to this clone: The CDR3 end lies 3 residues beyond the end of the read and is filled in from the germline J gene. The chain uses TRBV7-2 and TRBJ2-1, with a possible D match to TRBD1 (5 bases). Germline CDR1 reads SGHTA; CDR2 reads FQGNSA. Trimming removed 5 bases from V and 9 bases from J, with 17 bases in between. The CDR3 consists of 14 residues. The sequenced CDR3 bases are TGTGCCAGCAGCCGTCCGGGCCAAGGGGTTGAG. Translating gives CASSRPGQGVE. From start to end, the CDR3 is CASSRPGQGVEQFF.

Comment on this clone: The CDR3 end falls 3 residues outside the read, so it is completed with the germline J gene. The chain uses TRBV6-2 or TRBV6-3 and TRBJ2-1; 9 bases are a match to TRBD2. Germline-derived CDR1 and CDR2 are MNHEY and SVGEGT. The CDR3 extends over 14 amino acids. The V segment lost 4 bases and the J segment 7 bases; nucleotides outside the gene matches: 5. CDR3 DNA (partial): TGTGCCAGCAGTTCCGGGACTAGCCTTAATGAG. This sequence encodes CASSSGTSLNE. The full CDR3 protein is CASSSGTSLNEQFF.

As for this clone: The CDR3 is cut off 3 residues early in the read; its end comes from the germline J gene. This chain connects TRBV4-1 to TRBJ2-7; D may be TRBD1 (6 bases). Between the trimmed V and J ends, which lost 0 bases and 2 bases, there was a span of 11 bases. Germline CDR1 is MGHRA and CDR2 is YSYEKL. The CDR3 is made up of 15 amino acids. The sequenced CDR3 bases are TGCGCCAGCAGCCAAGATCTCAGGGGAACCTACGAG. This codes for CASSQDLRGTYE. The full CDR3 protein reads CASSQDLRGTYEQYF.

As to this clone: The read ends 3 residues shy of where the CDR3 ends; the end is completed using the germline J gene. The chain couples TRBV4-2 to TRBJ2-1; 10 bases align to TRBD2. Germline V gene data show CDR1 as LGHNA and CDR2 as YNFKEQ. This CDR3 has 16 residues. With V trimmed by 1 base and J by 8 bases, 8 bases remained unmatched. CDR3: CASSQVRASGSDEQFF. The DNA read from the CDR3 is TGTGCCAGCAGCCAAGTTAGGGCTAGCGGGAGTGATGAG.

Details on this clone: The CDR3 end lies 3 residues beyond the end of the read and is filled in from the germline J gene. The gene calls are TRBV11-1 and TRBJ1-2; D is uncertain. Between the trimmed V and J ends, which lost 3 bases and 2 bases, there was a span of 13 bases. Germline values: CDR1 SGHAT, CDR2 FQDESV (reference sequence). This CDR3 is built from 15 residues. CDR3 residues: CASSLDGESNYGYTF. The sequenced CDR3 bases are TGTGCCAGCAGCTTGGACGGGGAAAGCAACTATGGC.

About this clone itself: The missing CDR3 end, 3 residues past where the read stops, is filled in from the germline J gene. The V gene is TRBV7-2, the J gene TRBJ1-3; weak D call: TRBD1 (6 bases). The length of the CDR3 is 15 residues. Trimming stripped 5 bases from V and 5 bases from J, with 16 bases between. CDR1 and CDR2 (germline): SGHTA, FQGNSA. CDR3 DNA (partial): TGTGCCAGCAGCCCACAGGGCTTGGCCCGAAACACC. This translates into CASSPQGLARNT. The entire CDR3 protein reads CASSPQGLARNTIYF.

Notes on this clone: The observed sequence ends 3 residues before the CDR3 terminus, with the missing tail filled in from the germline J gene. The rearrangement links TRBV18 to TRBJ2-3, with 7 bases lining up with TRBD2. This CDR3 is 12 amino acids long. V gave up 5 bases and J gave up 4 bases; unmatched junction bases: 0. CDR1 and CDR2 (germline): KGHSH, LQKENI. This CDR3 reads CASSGLADTQYF. The sequenced part of the CDR3 DNA is TGTGCCAGCTCAGGACTAGCAGATACG.

Regarding this clone: The read gets to within 3 residues of the CDR3 end, and the germline J gene fills in the rest. V is TRBV19 and J is TRBJ1-5, with 9 bases fitting TRBD1. Germline CDR1 reads LNHDA; CDR2 reads SQIVND (reference sequence). Trimming cost V 7 bases and J 2 bases; bases outside gene matches: 9. The CDR3 runs 16 residues. CDR3 loop: CASNAGTGMRNQPQHF. CDR3 bases read: TGTGCCAGTAATGCCGGGACAGGGATGCGCAATCAGCCC.

To note about this clone: The read ends 3 residues early relative to the CDR3; the germline J gene fills the gap. The genes are TRBV7-8 and TRBJ2-1; D ambiguous. The CDR3 length is 16 residues. V lost 5 bases and J lost 0, with 14 bases in between. Germline V CDR1 and CDR2: SGHVS, FQNEAQ. The sequenced CDR3 bases are TGTGCCAGCAGCCCTTACGGGTCAAGCTCCTACAATGAG. Translation gives CASSPYGSSSYNE. The whole CDR3 reads CASSPYGSSSYNEQFF.

As concerns this clone: The CDR3 is cut off 3 residues early in the read; its end comes from the germline J gene. J is TRBJ2-7 and V is TRBV18; a weak D match, TRBD1 (6 bases). Trimming took off 1 base at V and 0 bases at J, with 10 bases between the two ends. The CDR3 is made up of 15 amino acids. CDR1 and CDR2 (germline): KGHSH, LQKENI. The CDR3 loop is CASSPQQGLSYEQYF. The CDR3 DNA, read in part, is TGTGCCAGCTCACCACAGCAGGGGCTCTCCTACGAG.

As regards this clone: The CDR3 extends 3 residues past the end of the read, so its final part is completed from the germline J gene. Other DNA sequences in this sample translate to the same CDR3. The rearrangement joins TRBV20-1 to TRBJ2-3; 12 nucleotides line up with TRBD2. The length of the CDR3 is 15 residues. The junction had 7 bases not matched to a gene; V was cut back by 6 bases and J by 3 bases. The germline gives CDR1 DFQATT, CDR2 SNEGSKA (reference sequence). CDR3 residues: CSARLAGEGTDTQYF. CDR3 DNA, as far as it was read: TGCAGTGCACGACTAGCGGGAGAGGGAACAGATACG.

Note on this clone: The read terminates 3 residues ahead of where the CDR3 ends, so the germline J gene completes it. The chain combines TRBV5-1 with TRBJ2-7; 7 bases line up with TRBD2. There are 15 residues in the CDR3. Per the germline V gene, CDR1 is SGHRS and CDR2 is YFSETQ. Trimming removed 4 bases from V and 0 bases from J; junction bases left unmatched: 7. Here the CDR3 reads CASSGGDYLSYEQYF. The DNA read from the CDR3 is TGCGCCAGCAGCGGGGGGGACTACCTCTCCTACGAG.

With respect to this clone: The CDR3 is cut off 3 residues early in the read; its end comes from the germline J gene. J is TRBJ2-5 and V is TRBV2, with 8 nucleotides matching TRBD1. J was trimmed by 5 bases and V by 6 bases; bases with no gene match: 8. Germline V gene data show CDR1 as SNHLY and CDR2 as FYNNEI. The CDR3 is made up of 14 amino acids. The sequenced CDR3 bases are TGTGCCAGCAGAAGGACAGGGTTGACGGAGACC. Protein: CASRRTGLTET. The entire CDR3 protein is CASRRTGLTETQYF.

Comment on this clone: The observed sequence ends 3 residues before the CDR3 terminus, with the missing tail filled in from the germline J gene. V is TRBV6-1 and J is TRBJ1-2; tentative D call: TRBD1 (5 bases). The CDR3 covers 15 residues. Germline assignment: CDR1 MNHNS and CDR2 SASEGT. This CDR3 is CASSVTGLAERSYTF. Incomplete CDR3 DNA: TGTGCCAGCAGTGTGACGGGACTGGCAGAGAGGAGC.

Note on this clone: The CDR3 end lies 3 residues beyond the end of the read and is filled in from the germline J gene. The chain combines TRBV5-6 with TRBJ2-5, with 7 bases that match TRBD1. Germline V CDR1 and CDR2: SGHDT, YYEEEE. The CDR3 length is 15 residues. V lost 4 bases to trimming and J lost 2 bases; unmatched junction nucleotides: 8. CDR3 in amino acids: CASSGLRGQQETQYF. CDR3 DNA (partial): TGTGCCAGCAGCGGGCTAAGGGGACAGCAAGAGACC.

With respect to this clone: The read gets to within 3 residues of the CDR3 end, and the germline J gene fills in the rest. V usage is TRBV6-1 and J usage is TRBJ1-2, with 7 bases matching TRBD1. This CDR3 region has 14 residues. Germline CDR1 is MNHNS and CDR2 is SASEGT. CDR3 DNA (partial): TGTGCCAGCAGTGGCTTGACAGGGTCGCAAGGC. Its protein product is CASSGLTGSQG. The entire CDR3 sequence reads CASSGLTGSQGYTF.

As for this clone: The read falls 3 residues short of the CDR3 end, and the missing part is taken from the germline J gene. The gene calls are TRBV20-1 and TRBJ1-1; TRBD1 might be the D (6 bases). The V end lost 6 bases, the J end lost 5 bases, and 19 bases lay between the germline ends. CDR1 is DFQATT and CDR2 is SNEGSKA in the germline V gene (reference sequence). This CDR3 spans 14 amino acids. The CDR3 bases that were read are TGCAGTGCGAAAATTATCGGGGGGCCAACTGAA. Translation: CSAKIIGGPTE. The whole CDR3 sequence is CSAKIIGGPTEAFF.

Regarding this clone: The read falls 3 residues short of the CDR3 end, and the missing part is taken from the germline J gene. The chain carries TRBV20-1 and TRBJ2-1; no firm D call. From germline, CDR1 is DFQATT and CDR2 SNEGSKA (reference sequence). V gave up 5 bases and J gave up 8 bases, with 13 bases separating them. This CDR3 has 12 residues. The covered CDR3 bases are TGCAGTGCTGATCTTTCCCGCGATGAG. Residues: CSADLSRDE. From start to end, the CDR3 is CSADLSRDEQFF.

Turning to this clone: The read falls 3 residues short of the CDR3 end, and the missing part is taken from the germline J gene. V is TRBV7-8 and J is TRBJ2-5; D remains ambiguous. The V gene's germline CDR1 is SGHVS and CDR2 FQNEAQ. This CDR3 is built from 13 residues. V gave up 2 bases and J gave up 1 base, with 5 bases separating them. This CDR3 reads CASSLPGQETQYF. CDR3 DNA (partial): TGTGCCAGCAGCTTACCCGGCCAAGAGACC.

Remarks on this clone: The CDR3 end falls 3 residues outside the read, so it is completed with the germline J gene. The rearrangement uses TRBV5-1 and TRBJ2-6; no clear D gene. V was pared by 0 bases and J by 2 bases, with 6 bases between. Germline lookup yields CDR1 SGHRS and CDR2 YFSETQ. CDR3 length equals 15 residues. The CDR3 bases that were read are TGCGCCAGCAGCTTGGGCGCGGCTGGGGCCAACGTC. Translation: CASSLGAAGANV. The CDR3 in full is CASSLGAAGANVLTF. Together with reference TRBV5-1 and TRBJ2-6, the CDR3 gives the full variable domain: KAGVTQTPRYLIKTRGQQVTLSCSPISGHRSVSWYQQTPGQGLQFLFEYFSETQRNKGNFPGRFSGRQFSNSRSEMNVSTLELGDSALYLCASSLGAAGANVLTFGAGSRLTVL.